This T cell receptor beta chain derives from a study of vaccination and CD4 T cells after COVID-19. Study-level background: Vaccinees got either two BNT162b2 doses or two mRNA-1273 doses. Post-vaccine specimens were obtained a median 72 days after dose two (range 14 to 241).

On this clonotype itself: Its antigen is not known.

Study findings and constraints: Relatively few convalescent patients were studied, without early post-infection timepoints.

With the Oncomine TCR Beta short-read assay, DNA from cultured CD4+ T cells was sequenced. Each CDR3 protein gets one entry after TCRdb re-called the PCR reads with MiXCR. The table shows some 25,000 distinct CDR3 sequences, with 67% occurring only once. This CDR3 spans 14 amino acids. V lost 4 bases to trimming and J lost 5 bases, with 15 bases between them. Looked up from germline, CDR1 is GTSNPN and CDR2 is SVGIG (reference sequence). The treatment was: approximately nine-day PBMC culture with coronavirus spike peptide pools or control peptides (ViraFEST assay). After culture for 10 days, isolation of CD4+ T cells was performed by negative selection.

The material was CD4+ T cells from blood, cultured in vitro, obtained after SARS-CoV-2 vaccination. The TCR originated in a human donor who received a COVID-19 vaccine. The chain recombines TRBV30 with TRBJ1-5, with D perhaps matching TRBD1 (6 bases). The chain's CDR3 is CAWTLQGWDQPQHF. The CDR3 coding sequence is TGTGCCTGGACCCTACAGGGTTGGGATCAGCCCCAGCATTTT.